This section outlines one TCR beta chain sequence together with its context. This clonotype was detected many times. This receptor's antigen is unknown. No per-base quality is available; no much larger clone lies one base away. For CDR1 and CDR2, the germline V gene lists ENHRY and SYGVKD. Its CDR3 holds 12 amino acids, cysteine through phenylalanine. The CDR3 DNA has 36 bases and is translated from base 1. At the junction V is shortened by 3 bases and J by 9 bases, with 11 bases in between. The data originate from a study of blood T cells in healthy people across ages (dated by TCRdb to the mid-2010s). Some background on the complete study: In model experiments, template switching captured roughly one uniquely barcoded TCR beta cDNA molecule for every two T cells. To avoid experimental bias, donors of different ages were randomly spread across the sequencing lanes. Using deep sequencing normalized with unique cDNA molecular identifiers, the study measured how TCR beta repertoire diversity changes with age. Using the same blood draw, the study looked at two additional independent replicas of 1 million unique cDNA reads for two donors, one aged 18 to 29 and the other aged 80 or older. The donors were split into four age groups: young (average about 16 years), middle-aged (39), aged (62) and long-lived (approximately 80).

The donors were 40 or so Caucasian individuals from Russia, aged roughly 6 to 90 years, who were systemically healthy. Each donor gave approximately 10 milliliters of peripheral blood, collected into EDTA-treated Vacutainer tubes. Ficoll-Paque density-gradient centrifugation was used to isolate PBMCs, with at least 7 million per sample. Total RNA was extracted from PBMCs with Trizol reagent, with at least 6 micrograms obtained per sample. The percentages of naive CD45RAhigh/CD27high T cells were determined by flow cytometry on a PBMC aliquot from every donor. The investigation overall reported the following: Compared with the aged group, more naive CD4+ T cells, fewer expanded clones and increased TCR diversity were shown by the long-lived group, suggesting age selection. Donor CMV infection status was unknown, potentially confounding age-related changes in expanded clonotypes. Since profiling was done on bulk unsorted PBMCs, naive and antigen-experienced compartments could not be conclusively compared. There was a strong correlation between observed TCR beta diversity and the percentage of naive T cells measured by flow cytometry. Estimates of total diversity based on one million sequenced T cells were regarded as lower bounds and as underestimates. Observed TCR beta diversity per million T cells fell roughly linearly with age, and a significant reduction was already apparent by age about 36.

Receptors were amplified or captured by 5' RACE. The data were produced on an Illumina HiSeq 2500. A second about 6 to 11 cycle PCR used a sample-barcoded 5' primer and a J-beta primer mix. Each TCR beta cDNA molecule received a unique molecular identifier from a template-switch 5' adaptor carrying 12 random nucleotides. Each sample yielded at least 2.5 million CDR3-containing paired-end reads. First-strand cDNA synthesis was performed from all RNA using the Mint cDNA synthesis kit, with priming by a TRBC-specific oligonucleotide. All cDNA was treated with uracil-DNA glycosylase and then went through a first 18-cycle PCR with the universal primers M1SS and BC2_uni_R. The paper's processing steps were these. For normalization, 1 million high-quality reads, each with a distinct molecular identifier, were randomly selected from each sample. Reads sharing molecular identifiers were discarded rather than binned into consensus sequences. MiTCR, run with a Q25 quality threshold and the strictest error-elimination algorithm, handled CDR3 identification, clonotype clustering and error correction. A nonparametric unseen species model using Euler transformation provided a lower-bound estimate of total TCR beta diversity. TCRdb reanalyzed the raw reads on its own, using fastp at Q25 for trimming and MiXCR for clone calling, and kept in-frame beta chains. Rows with one shared CDR3 protein collapse into an entry with the most common genes and DNA. These V and J calls derive from TCRdb rather than the authors' analysis. The sample profile shows 1.5 million to 2 million distinct CDR3 sequences; over 25% of them were found once. In total, the top ten clones hold 7% to 9% of the sample.

This receptor was identified in a woman in her twenties or thirties in good health. This receptor chain uses TRBV10-3 and TRBJ1-2; the D gene is perhaps TRBD1, from 5 matching bases. The specimen was blood. The base sequence is TGTGCCATCAGTGATGGGGGTTGGAGCTACACCTTC. Its translation is CAISDGGWSYTF.